The 19 T cell receptor beta chains in this list originate from one sample, sequenced in a study of cytomegalovirus exposure and HLA in healthy donors. Researchers ran the PCR with 60 Vbeta and 13 Jbeta primers. The protocol was immunoSEQ multiplex PCR, while the TCRdb copy is restricted to in-frame clones and leaves out a portion. The profile shows about 240,000 clones, about 85% of them singletons. Sequencing was performed on PBMCs. These receptors were taken from a girl aged 2 to 10 in good health and CMV-seronegative.

This sequence joins TRBV6-1 and TRBJ2-3; tentative D call: TRBD2 (6 bases). Trimming stripped 5 bases from V and 0 bases from J, with 12 bases between. CDR1 is MNHNS, CDR2 SASEGT, per germline. The CDR3 has 15 residues. The CDR3 bases are TGTGCCAGCAGTCTCGGGGGATCTAGCACAGATACGCAGTATTTT. It encodes CASSLGGSSTDTQYF.

The chain joins TRBV7-9 to TRBJ1-2; TRBD1 matches at 9 bases. V shed 5 bases, J shed 6 bases, and the junction held 13 bases outside the gene matches. Germline V lookup: CDR1 SEHNR, CDR2 FQNEAQ (reference sequence). The CDR3 totals 16 residues. CDR3 sequence: CASSPWGDRAFDGYTF. The CDR3, as DNA: TGTGCCAGCAGCCCCTGGGGGGACAGGGCGTTCGATGGCTACACCTTC.

This clone was detected only once. This sequence joins TRBV30 and TRBJ2-2, with 8 bases aligning to TRBD1. With V trimmed by 3 bases and J by 4 bases, 4 bases remained unmatched. CDR1 GTSNPN and CDR2 SVGIG come from the germline V gene (reference sequence). There are 14 residues in the CDR3. This CDR3 is CAWRGGQGTGELFF. The CDR3 bases are TGTGCCTGGAGGGGTGGACAGGGCACCGGGGAGCTGTTTTTT.

The CDR3 nucleotides are TGTGCCAGCTCACCCATCGACAGCGGGGCCTACGAGCAGTACTTC. This encodes CASSPIDSGAYEQYF. The chain recombines TRBV18 with TRBJ2-7, with 7 bases identical to TRBD2. Germline CDR1 KGHSH, CDR2 LQKENI. The CDR3 is made up of 15 amino acids. V was pared by 3 bases and J by 2 bases, with 7 bases of the junction left unmatched.

The chain is built from TRBV4-2 and TRBJ2-3, with D possibly being TRBD2 (6 bases). The CDR3 loop spans 20 amino acids. Trimming left V 0 bases short and J 0 bases short, with 22 bases between. The germline gives CDR1 LGHNA, CDR2 YNFKEQ. Written as DNA, the CDR3 is TGTGCCAGCAGCCAAGAATACCGACTAGTAGAGAGGACTAGCACAGATACGCAGTATTTT. Its protein is CASSQEYRLVERTSTDTQYF.

This clone was observed once. The chain uses TRBV2 and TRBJ2-3; D is perhaps TRBD2 (5 bases). The CDR3 is 15 amino acids. Germline V gene lookup returns CDR1 SNHLY and CDR2 FYNNEI. Trimming took off 4 bases at V and 5 bases at J, with 16 bases between the two ends. Here the CDR3 DNA reads TGTGCCAGCAGTGTTGACTTCGCGGGCCAAGATACGCAGTATTTT. Translating gives CASSVDFAGQDTQYF.

The rearrangement uses TRBV6-5 and TRBJ2-2, with a tentative D call TRBD1 (5 bases). The V gene lost 0 bases and the J gene lost 7 bases, with 15 bases spanning the gap. Per the germline V gene, CDR1 is MNHEY and CDR2 is SVGAGI. The CDR3 is 16 residues long. The CDR3 DNA is TGTGCCAGCAGTTACTCGATAGGGGCATTTAGCGGGGAGCTGTTTTTT. Translating it yields CASSYSIGAFSGELFF.

The chain carries TRBV7-9 and TRBJ1-4; 7 nucleotides line up with TRBD1. J gave up 14 bases and V 5 bases, and 11 bases lay outside the gene matches. The germline V gene encodes CDR1 SEHNR and CDR2 FQNEAQ (reference sequence). The length of the CDR3 is 13 residues. CDR3 in amino acids: CASSPISGQILFF. The DNA for the CDR3 is TGTGCCAGCAGCCCAATTTCGGGACAGATCCTGTTTTTT.

This clone was picked up one time. The chain employs TRBV7-9 and TRBJ2-1; 8 bases fit TRBD1. Trimming took 5 bases from V and 2 from J; bases not matched to a gene: 5. The CDR3 spans 15 residues. From germline, CDR1 is SEHNR and CDR2 FQNEAQ (reference sequence). The CDR3 sequence is CASSAPDRAYNEQFF. CDR3 DNA sequence: TGTGCCAGCAGCGCCCCGGACAGGGCCTACAATGAGCAGTTCTTC.

This clone was detected only once. The chain recombines TRBV19 with TRBJ1-1; the D gene is possibly TRBD1 (6 bases). V dropped 7 bases and J dropped 0 bases, with 9 bases sitting between them. Germline CDR1 LNHDA, CDR2 SQIVND (reference sequence). The CDR3 is made up of 13 amino acids. CDR3 region: CASNRALNTEAFF. DNA for the CDR3: TGTGCCAGTAACAGGGCTTTGAACACTGAAGCTTTCTTT.

This clone was seen more than once but under ten times. The gene calls are TRBV5-4 and TRBJ2-7, with D unresolved. The V gene lost 4 bases and the J gene lost 2 bases, with 7 bases spanning the gap. There are 12 residues in the CDR3. Germline V gene lookup returns CDR1 SGHNT and CDR2 YYREEE (reference sequence). The CDR3 loop is CASSINTYEQYF. CDR3 coding DNA: TGTGCCAGCAGCATAAATACCTACGAGCAGTACTTC.

The V gene is TRBV4-2, the J gene TRBJ2-7, with a tentative D call TRBD2 (6 bases). V was shortened by 4 bases and J by 4 bases, with 17 bases between the two germline ends. Looked up from germline, CDR1 is LGHNA and CDR2 is YNFKEQ. The CDR3 sequence is 15 residues long. Written as DNA, the CDR3 is TGTGCCAGCAGCCTAGAGGACGGGAGCGAATACGAGCAGTACTTC. It is translated as CASSLEDGSEYEQYF.

The V and J genes are TRBV5-1 and TRBJ2-4; D unclear. V lost 6 bases and J lost 0, with 16 bases in between. Germline values: CDR1 SGHRS, CDR2 YFSETQ. This CDR3 comprises 16 residues. The CDR3 DNA follows: TGCGCCAGCACCCCGACCACGGGTATAGCCAAAAACATTCAGTACTTC. Translating it yields CASTPTTGIAKNIQYF.

The V and J genes are TRBV4-1 and TRBJ2-7; D is possibly TRBD1 (5 bases). Germline CDR1 reads MGHRA; CDR2 reads YSYEKL. The germline V and J ends were trimmed by 4 bases and 4 bases, with 17 bases remaining between them. The CDR3 spans 15 residues. Here the CDR3 reads CASSPQGAVLYEQYF. The DNA for the CDR3 is TGCGCCAGCAGCCCCCAGGGTGCCGTACTATACGAGCAGTACTTC.

The chain combines TRBV9 with TRBJ1-2; unclear D gene. The CDR3 contains 15 residues. The germline V gene has CDR1 SGDLS and CDR2 YYNGEE. Trimming shortened V by 0 bases and J by 1 base, and 10 bases separated the two germline ends. For the CDR3, the DNA is TGTGCCAGCAGCGTAGGGGGTCGGGGTAACTATGGCTACACCTTC. This sequence encodes CASSVGGRGNYGYTF.

The gene calls are TRBV18 and TRBJ1-2; 7 nucleotides agree with TRBD1. CDR1 is KGHSH and CDR2 is LQKENI in the germline V gene. V lost 5 bases to trimming and J lost 6 bases; unmatched junction nucleotides: 9. The CDR3 sequence is 14 residues long. The CDR3 DNA is TGTGCCAGCTCAGAAACGGGACAGCTGGATGGCTACACCTTC. Translating it yields CASSETGQLDGYTF.

The chain is built from TRBV2 and TRBJ1-3; possibly TRBD1 for D (6 bases). V lost 2 bases and J lost 1, with 9 bases in between. This CDR3 spans 15 amino acids. The germline CDR1 and CDR2 sequences are SNHLY and FYNNEI. For the CDR3, the DNA is TGTGCCAGCAGTGAACAGGGGACATCTGGAAACACCATATATTTT. Protein: CASSEQGTSGNTIYF.

V is TRBV30 and J is TRBJ1-2; 9 nucleotides line up with TRBD1. V trimming: 5 bases; J trimming: 4 bases; junction bases outside the gene matches: 5. Germline V CDR1 and CDR2: GTSNPN, SVGIG (reference sequence). CDR3 size: 13 residues. In DNA form, the CDR3 reads TGTGCCTGGGTCCGGGACAGGGCCTATGGCTACACCTTC. Its protein product is CAWVRDRAYGYTF.

CDR3 DNA: TGTGCCAGCAGTTTATCGGGGGGGAGCACAGATACGCAGTATTTT. Residues: CASSLSGGSTDTQYF. This rearrangement joins TRBV27 to TRBJ2-3; 7 positions agree with TRBD2. Germline-derived CDR1 and CDR2 are MNHEY and SMNVEV (reference sequence). With V trimmed by 0 bases and J by 0 bases, 0 bases remained unmatched. This CDR3 has 15 residues.